The 2 T cell receptor beta chains presented below share a single source sample, sequenced in a study of vaccination and CD4 T cells after COVID-19. The sample's treatment: approximately 9-day PBMC culture with coronavirus spike peptide pools or control peptides (ViraFEST assay). An Oncomine TCR Beta short-read assay was used to sequence the DNA from cultured CD4+ T cells. TCRdb ran MiXCR on the PCR reads and lists one entry per CDR3 protein. The sample consists of about 24,000 distinct CDR3 sequences, around 45% of them appearing once. No antigen is known for these receptors. Sequenced sample: CD4+ T cells from blood, cultured in vitro. The receptors were gathered from a human donor who had recovered from COVID-19.

The chain has TRBV5-3 and TRBJ1-5; 7 positions match TRBD1. TRBV5-3 is placed among ORFs of uncertain function. Trimming at V came to 3 bases and at J to 0 bases, leaving 18 bases not matched to a gene. This CDR3 is 20 amino acids long. Here the CDR3 reads CARSSNGTARNKYSNQPQHF. The CDR3 DNA is TGTGCCAGAAGCTCCAACGGGACAGCGCGAAATAAATATAGCAATCAGCCCCAGCATTTT.

This clonotype showed up just a few times. V gene TRBV7-9 combines with J gene TRBJ1-6; D unclear. The CDR3 is made up of 19 amino acids. Trimming left V 3 bases short and J 7 bases short, with 25 bases between. Germline CDR1 reads SEHNR; CDR2 reads FQNEAQ (reference sequence). As DNA, the CDR3 is TGTGCCAGCAGCTTTATGCTTAGCGACGGTGTCGGACTGAATTCACCCCTCCACTTT. Protein: CASSFMLSDGVGLNSPLHF. The whole variable domain, filled in from reference TRBV7-9 and TRBJ1-6, reads DTGVSQNPRHKITKRGQNVTFRCDPISEHNRLYWYRQTLGQGPEFLTYFQNEAQLEKSRLLSDRFSAERPKGSFSTLEIQRTEQGDSAMYLCASSFMLSDGVGLNSPLHFGNGTRLTVT.